Listed here are 29 T cell receptor beta chains from one sample, sequenced in a study of vaccination and CD4 T cells after COVID-19. Treatment described: approximately nine-day PBMC culture with coronavirus spike peptide pools or control peptides (ViraFEST assay). Oncomine TCR Beta short-read sequencing was applied to DNA from cultured CD4+ T cells. MiXCR was run by TCRdb on the PCR reads, yielding one entry per CDR3 protein. The sample includes 11,000 to 15,000 distinct CDR3 sequences, 33% of them seen just once. These TCRs are of unknown antigen specificity. The input for sequencing was CD4+ T cells from blood, cultured in vitro, taken after SARS-CoV-2 vaccination. The receptor source for this set is a human donor who had recovered from COVID-19.

The V gene is TRBV2, the J gene TRBJ2-2; D is unclear. Germline CDR1 SNHLY, CDR2 FYNNEI. Trimming took off 6 bases at V and 6 bases at J, with 14 bases between the two ends. CDR3 size: 14 residues. The CDR3 region has the DNA TGTGCCAGCAGGCCCAACGGAGCCCCCGGGGAGCTGTTTTTT. Translation gives CASRPNGAPGELFF. The variable domain in full, completed from reference TRBV2 and TRBJ2-2, reads EPEVTQTPSHQVTQMGQEVILRCVPISNHLYFYWYRQILGQKVEFLVSFYNNEISEKSEIFDDQFSVERPDGSNFTLKIRSTKLEDSAMYFCASRPNGAPGELFFGEGSRLTVL.

This chain connects TRBV28 to TRBJ2-5, with D hard to call. CDR3 length: 13 amino acids. The germline V and J ends were trimmed by 3 bases and 5 bases, with 10 bases remaining between them. Germline assignment: CDR1 MDHEN and CDR2 SYDVKM. The CDR3 is CASSFALQETQYF. The DNA for the CDR3 is TGTGCCAGCAGTTTCGCACTACAGGAGACCCAGTACTTC.

This chain links TRBV5-4 with TRBJ2-3; 9 nucleotides match TRBD2. Germline lookup yields CDR1 SGHNT and CDR2 YYREEE (reference sequence). The CDR3 has 17 residues. Losses at the gene ends were 7 bases for V and 3 bases for J; bases not matched to a gene: 15. The CDR3 coding sequence is TGTGCCAGCCACCGGAACCCAAGCGGGAGGACTACAGATACGCAGTATTTT. It translates to CASHRNPSGRTTDTQYF.

The chain recombines TRBV4-3 with TRBJ1-1; a possible D gene is TRBD1 (5 bases). Germline V CDR1 and CDR2: LGHNA, YSLEER. This CDR3 spans 19 amino acids. V was clipped by 4 bases and J by 1 base, with 25 bases between them. The CDR3 here is CASSRALIGGWQGNTEAFF. In DNA form, the CDR3 reads TGCGCCAGCAGCCGAGCCCTGATTGGCGGCTGGCAGGGGAACACTGAAGCTTTCTTT.

A few counts support this clonotype. V gene TRBV20-1 combines with J gene TRBJ1-5; possibly TRBD1 for D (6 bases). V was clipped by 3 bases and J by 10 bases, with 19 bases between them. From germline, CDR1 is DFQATT and CDR2 SNEGSKA (reference sequence). This CDR3 is 14 amino acids long. The CDR3 region has the DNA TGCAGTGCTAGGGACAGTCTGGGGGATAGACCCCAGCATTTT. This sequence encodes CSARDSLGDRPQHF.

This chain uses TRBV25-1 with TRBJ2-5, with D perhaps matching TRBD1 (5 bases). The V and J ends lost 6 bases and 3 bases respectively, with 17 bases between them. CDR1 MGHDK and CDR2 SYGVNS come from the germline V gene. This CDR3 is built from 15 residues. The chain's CDR3 is CASSRKGASKETQYF. The CDR3 coding sequence is TGTGCCAGCAGCAGAAAAGGGGCAAGCAAAGAGACCCAGTACTTC.

This rearrangement joins TRBV6-5 to TRBJ1-2; TRBD1 aligns across 7 bases. CDR1 is MNHEY and CDR2 is SVGAGI in the germline V gene. The trim removed 4 bases at V and 4 bases at J, leaving 15 bases unmatched. The CDR3 consists of 17 residues. The CDR3 protein is CASSFKRTGAISYGYTF. CDR3 in DNA: TGTGCCAGCAGTTTCAAAAGGACAGGCGCAATATCCTATGGCTACACCTTC.

CDR3 residues: CASSLSGAAGQYQETQYF. CDR3 sequence (DNA): TGTGCCAGCAGTTTATCCGGCGCGGCAGGGCAGTACCAAGAGACCCAGTACTTC. The chain has TRBV27 and TRBJ2-5, with a possible D match to TRBD1 (5 bases). The CDR3 covers 18 residues. Germline values: CDR1 MNHEY, CDR2 SMNVEV (reference sequence). V was shortened by 0 bases and J by 0 bases, with 17 bases between the two germline ends.

Only a few counts were recorded for this clonotype. The J gene is TRBJ1-1, the V gene TRBV24-1; D is possibly TRBD1 (6 bases). V shed 4 bases and J shed 7 bases, with 12 bases lying between them. The germline CDR1 and CDR2 sequences are KGHDR and SFDVKD. The CDR3 consists of 13 residues. For the CDR3, the DNA is TGTGCCACCAGTGACCCCCGGACAGATGAAGCTTTCTTT. Translation gives CATSDPRTDEAFF.

The table lists this clonotype with a few counts. This chain connects TRBV20-1 to TRBJ2-6; 7 bases align to TRBD1. CDR3 length equals 20 residues. V shed 0 bases, J shed 0 bases, and the junction held 14 bases outside the gene matches. Germline values: CDR1 DFQATT, CDR2 SNEGSKA (reference sequence). The CDR3 loop is CSARERTRDRIISGANVLTF. The CDR3 coding sequence is TGCAGTGCTAGAGAGAGGACCCGGGACAGAATAATCTCTGGGGCCAACGTCCTGACTTTC.

This clonotype came up a few times. The chain is built from TRBV7-2 and TRBJ2-5; TRBD2 might be the D (5 bases). The CDR3 runs to 13 residues. V gave up 5 bases and J gave up 9 bases, with 16 bases separating them. Germline V lookup: CDR1 SGHTA, CDR2 FQGNSA. The CDR3 is CASSPLPGVAQYF. The CDR3 bases are TGTGCCAGCAGCCCCCTCCCCGGGGTGGCCCAGTACTTC.

This clonotype showed up just a few times. The chain has TRBV20-1 and TRBJ1-6; D remains ambiguous. Germline values: CDR1 DFQATT, CDR2 SNEGSKA (reference sequence). The CDR3 has 12 residues. The V end lost 0 bases, the J end lost 7 bases, and 4 bases lay between the germline ends. The CDR3 DNA is TGCAGTGCTAGAGAGGGGAATTCACCCCTCCACTTT. Translation: CSAREGNSPLHF.

V usage is TRBV7-3 and J usage is TRBJ2-2, with TRBD2 matching over 8 bases. Germline assignment: CDR1 SGHTA and CDR2 FQGTGA. There are 15 residues in the CDR3. J lost 4 bases, V lost 6 bases, and 7 bases had no gene match. The CDR3: CASSREGGGTGELFF. The CDR3, as DNA: TGTGCCAGCAGTCGGGAGGGGGGCGGCACCGGGGAGCTGTTTTTT.

The table lists this clonotype with a few counts. The gene calls are TRBV10-3 and TRBJ2-3; 7 positions match TRBD2. This CDR3 contains 16 residues. Germline CDR1 reads ENHRY; CDR2 reads SYGVKD. The V gene end was trimmed by 6 bases and the J gene end by 5 bases; junction bases not matched to a gene: 14. CDR3 in amino acids: CAIRPSGGRAVDTQYF. CDR3 in DNA: TGTGCCATCAGGCCCTCCGGAGGGAGGGCCGTAGATACGCAGTATTTT.

There are a few counts of this clonotype. The CDR3: CATRQAHNSPLHF. In nucleotides, the CDR3 is TGTGCCACCAGGCAGGCACATAATTCACCCCTCCACTTT. The V and J genes are TRBV15 and TRBJ1-6, with unresolved D. V dropped 6 bases and J dropped 5 bases, with 8 bases sitting between them. Germline V gene lookup returns CDR1 LNHNV and CDR2 YYDKDF (reference sequence). The CDR3 is 13 amino acids.

This clonotype was observed a few times. This rearrangement joins TRBV7-9 to TRBJ2-2; D unclear. The CDR3 has 15 amino acids. Per the germline V gene, CDR1 is SEHNR and CDR2 is FQNEAQ (reference sequence). Trimming shortened V by 0 bases and J by 0 bases, and 5 bases separated the two germline ends. The DNA of the CDR3 is TGTGCCAGCAGCTTAGCGACCGCGAACACCGGGGAGCTGTTTTTT. Translating it yields CASSLATANTGELFF. The full variable domain, completed using reference TRBV7-9 and TRBJ2-2, is DTGVSQNPRHKITKRGQNVTFRCDPISEHNRLYWYRQTLGQGPEFLTYFQNEAQLEKSRLLSDRFSAERPKGSFSTLEIQRTEQGDSAMYLCASSLATANTGELFFGEGSRLTVL.

The V and J genes are TRBV20-1 and TRBJ1-6; TRBD1 might be the D (6 bases). CDR1 is DFQATT and CDR2 is SNEGSKA in the germline V gene (reference sequence). The CDR3 has 15 residues. Trimming stripped 0 bases from V and 8 bases from J, with 14 bases between. The CDR3 protein is CSARDPSGGYSPLHF. CDR3 sequence (DNA): TGCAGTGCTAGAGATCCATCGGGGGGCTATTCACCCCTCCACTTT.

This clonotype was recorded a few times. This chain links TRBV28 with TRBJ1-2; a weak D match, TRBD1 (5 bases). V lost 3 bases, J lost 1 base, and 9 bases lay in between. The CDR3 totals 14 residues. Germline V CDR1 and CDR2: MDHEN, SYDVKM. CDR3 amino acids: CASSLRQGNYGYTF. For the CDR3, the DNA is TGTGCCAGCAGTTTGCGGCAGGGTAACTATGGCTACACCTTC.

The chain links TRBV29-1 to TRBJ1-1, with 9 nucleotides matching TRBD1. With V trimmed by 6 bases and J by 3 bases, 8 bases remained unmatched. This CDR3 has 14 amino acids. CDR1 is SQVTM and CDR2 is ANQGSEA in the germline V gene. The CDR3 DNA is TGCAGCGTACCGACAGGGGGTATGGACACTGAAGCTTTCTTT. Amino acids: CSVPTGGMDTEAFF.

The V call is TRBV20-1, the J call TRBJ2-7, with no clear D. The CDR3 consists of 13 residues. Trimming cost V 8 bases and J 3 bases, with 17 bases left between them. CDR1 and CDR2 (germline): DFQATT, SNEGSKA (reference sequence). CDR3 DNA sequence: TGCAGTCCCTCAGACCCTACCGTCTACGAGCAGTACTTC. Translation: CSPSDPTVYEQYF.

The rearrangement uses TRBV19 and TRBJ2-6; D might be TRBD1 (6 bases). Between the trimmed V and J ends, which lost 3 bases and 9 bases, there was a span of 12 bases. The CDR3 covers 14 residues. The germline V gene has CDR1 LNHDA and CDR2 SQIVND (reference sequence). The CDR3 coding sequence is TGTGCCAGTAGTATCCCGGGACATCACAACGTCCTGACTTTC. Its protein is CASSIPGHHNVLTF.

This clonotype has a handful of counts. J is TRBJ2-5 and V is TRBV15; D unclear. The V end lost 2 bases, the J end lost 5 bases, and 9 bases lay between the germline ends. From germline, CDR1 is LNHNV and CDR2 YYDKDF (reference sequence). The CDR3 is 13 amino acids. The CDR3 region has the DNA TGTGCCACCAGCAGATCCAAGATGGAGACCCAGTACTTC. Protein sequence: CATSRSKMETQYF.

Only a few counts were recorded for this clonotype. The chain uses TRBV5-4 and TRBJ2-7; 7 bases line up with TRBD1. The ends lost 4 bases at V and 3 bases at J; junction bases unmatched: 7. The CDR3 is made up of 14 amino acids. Germline CDR1 SGHNT, CDR2 YYREEE (reference sequence). The CDR3 DNA sequence: TGTGCCAGCAGCGCCCAACAGGGGTACTACGAGCAGTACTTC. Translated: CASSAQQGYYEQYF. The variable domain in full, with the rest retrieved from reference TRBV5-4 and TRBJ2-7, is ETGVTQSPTHLIKTRGQQVTLRCSSQSGHNTVSWYQQALGQGPQFIFQYYREEENGRGNFPPRFSGLQFPNYSSELNVNALELDDSALYLCASSAQQGYYEQYFGPGTRLTVT.

The sample holds a few counts of this clonotype. The V call is TRBV7-2, the J call TRBJ1-1; D gene uncertain. Trimming shortened V by 5 bases and J by 5 bases, and 18 bases separated the two germline ends. The germline V gene has CDR1 SGHTA and CDR2 FQGNSA. The CDR3 spans 15 residues. CDR3 sequence (DNA): TGTGCCAGCAGCCCCGTTGGGCGAGGTGGAACTGAAGCTTTCTTT. It codes for CASSPVGRGGTEAFF. The variable domain in full, with the rest retrieved from reference TRBV7-2 and TRBJ1-1, is GAGVSQSPSNKVTEKGKDVELRCDPISGHTALYWYRQSLGQGLEFLIYFQGNSAPDKSGLPSDRFSAERTGGSVSTLTIQRTQQEDSAVYLCASSPVGRGGTEAFFGQGTRLTVV.

This clonotype was detected only a few times. This sequence joins TRBV20-1 and TRBJ2-7; possible D gene TRBD2, 6 bases. The CDR3 has 15 residues. Germline V gives CDR1 DFQATT, CDR2 SNEGSKA (reference sequence). V was clipped by 4 bases and J by 5 bases, with 21 bases between them. The CDR3 loop is CSATRDGRGDDEQYF. CDR3 in DNA: TGCAGTGCTACCAGGGACGGGAGAGGTGATGACGAGCAGTACTTC.

This clonotype was seen more than once but under ten times. As DNA, the CDR3 is TGCAGTGCCACGGCAGGCGGCCGGATGGGTTCGCCCCAGCATTTT. Its protein product is CSATAGGRMGSPQHF. This chain uses TRBV20-1 with TRBJ1-5; D is ambiguous. The CDR3 runs to 15 residues. Between the trimmed V and J ends, which lost 6 bases and 9 bases, there was a span of 24 bases. The germline V gene encodes CDR1 DFQATT and CDR2 SNEGSKA (reference sequence).

This clonotype was seen more than once but under ten times. This rearrangement joins TRBV30 to TRBJ2-1; 12 bases line up with TRBD2. The CDR3 extends over 14 amino acids. J was trimmed by 8 bases and V by 7 bases; bases with no gene match: 9. Germline V gene sequence: CDR1 GTSNPN, CDR2 SVGIG (reference sequence). The CDR3 nucleotides read TGTGCCTCCCCCACTAGCGGGAGGATCGATGAGCAGTTCTTC. This translates into CASPTSGRIDEQFF. The full variable domain, completed using reference TRBV30 and TRBJ2-1, is SQTIHQWPATLVQPVGSPLSLECTVEGTSNPNLYWYRQAAGRGLQLLFYSVGIGQISSEVPQNLSASRPQDRQFILSSKKLLLSDSGFYLCASPTSGRIDEQFFGPGTRLTVL.

The rearrangement joins TRBV4-2 to TRBJ1-5; no definite D call. Germline CDR1 LGHNA, CDR2 YNFKEQ. V was clipped by 0 bases and J by 0 bases, with 15 bases between them. The length of the CDR3 is 18 residues. The CDR3 spells CASSQDSHIPYSNQPQHF. The CDR3, as DNA: TGTGCCAGCAGCCAAGATTCCCATATCCCCTATAGCAATCAGCCCCAGCATTTT.

The chain recombines TRBV19 with TRBJ2-1; TRBD2 might be the D (6 bases). The germline V and J ends were trimmed by 5 bases and 4 bases, with 15 bases remaining between them. CDR1 is LNHDA and CDR2 is SQIVND in the germline V gene (reference sequence). This CDR3 is 15 amino acids long. CDR3 amino acids: CASSRDSQRYNEQFF. CDR3 coding DNA: TGTGCCAGTAGTCGGGACTCGCAACGTTACAATGAGCAGTTCTTC.